The subject of this entry is one T cell receptor (beta chain). Measured with immunoSEQ multiplex PCR; TCRdb has only the in-frame clones, and not every one. The table shows 200,000 to 250,000 clones, with around 87% occurring only once. Germline V gene lookup returns CDR1 DFQATT and CDR2 SNEGSKA (reference sequence). There are 11 residues in the CDR3. Trimming removed 6 bases at V and 1 base at J, with 6 bases between. The data originate from a study of blood T cell repertoires in COVID-19. Study-level background: The recovered donors of Cohort 3 showed two negative PCRs, clearance, or symptom resolution.

The source is a man aged 30 to 45 in a cohort exposed to, infected with or recovered from COVID-19 (not recorded which). The source material was PBMCs or T cells enriched from blood (not recorded which). The chain is built from TRBV20-1 and TRBJ1-1, with no clear D. CDR3 sequence reads: CSANRNTEAFF. The CDR3 region has the DNA TGCAGTGCCAATAGGAACACTGAAGCTTTCTTT.